These T cell receptor beta chains were read from a single sample in a study of OX40 agonist ivuxolimab in advanced cancers. Measured with immunoSEQ multiplex PCR; TCRdb has only the in-frame clones, and not every one. The sample contains under 85,000 clones, 88% of which appear only once. The sequences come from CD4+ or CD8+ T cells sorted from blood, collected in a trial of the OX40 agonist ivuxolimab. These receptor sequences come from an adult with an advanced solid tumor such as melanoma, head and neck, liver or kidney cancer. CDR3s include the opening cysteine and the closing phenylalanine or tryptophan. D genes are given only for firm matches. Clone size, where shown, is once, few, many, or a class for clones that have expanded.

D gene: TRBD2
J gene: TRBJ2-1
clone size: .
V gene: TRBV2
CDR3 DNA: TGTGCCAGCAGTCGGGGGGAATACAATGAGCAGTTCTTC
CDR3 protein: CASSRGEYNEQFF

D gene: .
J gene: TRBJ2-3
clone size: once
V gene: TRBV5-1
CDR3 DNA: TGCGCCAGCAGCTCATCTAGCGCAGATACGCAGTATTTT
CDR3 protein: CASSSSSADTQYF

D gene: TRBD1
J gene: TRBJ2-5
clone size: .
V gene: TRBV19
CDR3 DNA: TGTGCCAGTAGCTTCGACAGGGGAGAGACCCAGTACTTC
CDR3 protein: CASSFDRGETQYF

D gene: TRBD1
J gene: TRBJ2-4
clone size: .
V gene: TRBV29-1
CDR3 DNA: TGCAGCGCGACAGGGGGGAACATTCAGTACTTC
CDR3 protein: CSATGGNIQYF

D gene: .
J gene: TRBJ1-1
clone size: .
V gene: TRBV4-2
CDR3 DNA: TGTGCCAGCAGCCAGTTAACAGGTTCCGACGCCACTGAAGCTTTCTTT
CDR3 protein: CASSQLTGSDATEAFF

D gene: .
J gene: TRBJ2-2
clone size: .
V gene: TRBV10-1
CDR3 DNA: TGCGCCAGCCAAGACAGGAAATCCGTGGGGGAGCTGTTTTTT
CDR3 protein: CASQDRKSVGELFF

D gene: .
J gene: TRBJ1-1
clone size: .
V gene: TRBV11-2
CDR3 DNA: TGTGCCAGCAGCTTAGTCCGTTCGACTGAAGCTTTCTTT
CDR3 protein: CASSLVRSTEAFF

D gene: .
J gene: TRBJ1-4
clone size: .
V gene: TRBV7-9
CDR3 DNA: TGTGCCAGCAGCCCTCAAACCCCAGCAACTAATGAAAAACTGTTTTTT
CDR3 protein: CASSPQTPATNEKLFF

D gene: .
J gene: TRBJ2-7
clone size: .
V gene: TRBV7-6
CDR3 DNA: TGTGCCAGCAGCCCCCCCGGACTACTCTACGAGCAGTACTTC
CDR3 protein: CASSPPGLLYEQYF

D gene: TRBD2
J gene: TRBJ2-5
clone size: .
V gene: TRBV2
CDR3 DNA: TGTGCCAGCAGTGAAGTTAGCGGGAGTGAGACCCAGTACTTC
CDR3 protein: CASSEVSGSETQYF

D gene: TRBD1
J gene: TRBJ1-1
clone size: .
V gene: TRBV5-5
CDR3 DNA: TGTGCCAGCAGCTTGGCCCTCAGACAGGGATGGAACACTGAAGCTTTCTTT
CDR3 protein: CASSLALRQGWNTEAFF

D gene: .
J gene: TRBJ2-7
clone size: .
V gene: TRBV7-2
CDR3 DNA: TGTGCCAGCAGCTTAGTTGGTGGGACCAACGGCTACGAGCAGTACTTC
CDR3 protein: CASSLVGGTNGYEQYF

D gene: .
J gene: TRBJ2-3
clone size: once
V gene: TRBV6-1
CDR3 DNA: TGTGCCAGCAGGGGGGACAGCACAGATACGCAGTATTTT
CDR3 protein: CASRGDSTDTQYF

D gene: .
J gene: TRBJ2-5
clone size: .
V gene: TRBV5-8
CDR3 DNA: TGTGCCAGCAGCCCGAGACGGCAAGAGACCCAGTACTTC
CDR3 protein: CASSPRRQETQYF

D gene: .
J gene: TRBJ1-3
clone size: .
V gene: TRBV7-2
CDR3 DNA: TGTGCCAGCAGCTCACTCTCGGTGTCTGGAAACACCATATATTTT
CDR3 protein: CASSSLSVSGNTIYF

D gene: .
J gene: TRBJ2-2
clone size: .
V gene: TRBV28
CDR3 DNA: TGTGCCAGCAGTTCAATCAGACCCAGCACCGGGGAGCTGTTTTTT
CDR3 protein: CASSSIRPSTGELFF

D gene: .
J gene: TRBJ2-7
clone size: .
V gene: TRBV21-1
CDR3 DNA: TGTGCCAGCAATCCTAGCGGGAGGTCCTACGAGCAGTACTTC
CDR3 protein: CASNPSGRSYEQYF

D gene: TRBD1
J gene: TRBJ2-5
clone size: .
V gene: TRBV19
CDR3 DNA: TGTGCCAGCGGGGTGACAGGGAGAATGGAAGAGACCCAGTACTTC
CDR3 protein: CASGVTGRMEETQYF

D gene: .
J gene: TRBJ1-1
clone size: few
V gene: TRBV5-1
CDR3 DNA: TGCGCCAGCAGCTTGGCCGGGACGGGAGCTGAAGCTTTCTTT
CDR3 protein: CASSLAGTGAEAFF

D gene: .
J gene: TRBJ2-1
clone size: .
V gene: TRBV18
CDR3 DNA: TGTGCCAGCTCACCACCTAGGGGGGATAATGAGCAGTTCTTC
CDR3 protein: CASSPPRGDNEQFF

D gene: TRBD1
J gene: TRBJ2-7
clone size: .
V gene: TRBV30
CDR3 DNA: TGTGCCTGGAGTATCCCCGGGACAGGGGCTAGTGAGCAGTACTTC
CDR3 protein: CAWSIPGTGASEQYF

D gene: .
J gene: TRBJ1-2
clone size: .
V gene: TRBV9
CDR3 DNA: TGTGCCAGCAGCCCGGAGGTGGCAGTTGGTGGCTACACCTTC
CDR3 protein: CASSPEVAVGGYTF

D gene: TRBD1
J gene: TRBJ2-2
clone size: .
V gene: TRBV2
CDR3 DNA: TGTGCCAGCAGTTGGGGGACAGGGACCACCGGGGAGCTGTTTTTT
CDR3 protein: CASSWGTGTTGELFF

D gene: .
J gene: TRBJ1-4
clone size: .
V gene: TRBV7-9
CDR3 DNA: TGTGCCAGCAGCTTACAAGTGGAGGAGAAACTGTTTTTT
CDR3 protein: CASSLQVEEKLFF

D gene: .
J gene: TRBJ2-1
clone size: .
V gene: TRBV6-4
CDR3 DNA: TGTGCCAGCAGTGCCCAACCCGGCCCCTACAATGAGCAGTTCTTC
CDR3 protein: CASSAQPGPYNEQFF

D gene: TRBD2
J gene: TRBJ2-1
clone size: .
V gene: TRBV19
CDR3 DNA: TGTGCCAGTAGTATCGGACTAGCGGGATCCTACAATGAGCAGTTCTTC
CDR3 protein: CASSIGLAGSYNEQFF

D gene: .
J gene: TRBJ2-1
clone size: medium-sized
V gene: TRBV7-8
CDR3 DNA: TGTGCCAGCAGCTTGGGGGAGGTGGGAGACAATGAGCAGTTCTTC
CDR3 protein: CASSLGEVGDNEQFF

D gene: .
J gene: TRBJ1-6
clone size: .
V gene: TRBV28
CDR3 DNA: TGTGCCTCCCCTTATGGTGGGGGGGCGTGCTGGAATTCACCCCTCCACTTT
CDR3 protein: CASPYGGGACWNSPLHF

D gene: .
J gene: TRBJ1-2
clone size: .
V gene: TRBV7-3
CDR3 DNA: TGTGCCAGCAGCCTTGGCGACAGGCCCCACTATGGCTACACCTTC
CDR3 protein: CASSLGDRPHYGYTF

D gene: .
J gene: TRBJ1-1
clone size: .
V gene: TRBV6-1
CDR3 DNA: TGTGCCAGCAGTGTAAGCAGGGGTCTTGACACTGAAGCTTTCTTT
CDR3 protein: CASSVSRGLDTEAFF

D gene: .
J gene: TRBJ1-1
clone size: few
V gene: TRBV6-5
CDR3 DNA: TGTGCCAGCAGTCTCAACAGGGACACTGAAGCTTTCTTT
CDR3 protein: CASSLNRDTEAFF

D gene: TRBD2
J gene: TRBJ2-1
clone size: once
V gene: TRBV30
CDR3 DNA: TGTGCCTGGAGTGCAGGGACTAGCGGCTACAATGAGCAGTTCTTC
CDR3 protein: CAWSAGTSGYNEQFF

D gene: .
J gene: TRBJ2-3
clone size: .
V gene: TRBV19
CDR3 DNA: TGTGCCAGTAGTATGGCCCAAGATACGCAGTATTTT
CDR3 protein: CASSMAQDTQYF

D gene: .
J gene: TRBJ1-4
clone size: .
V gene: TRBV7-9
CDR3 DNA: TGTGCCAGCAGCGCAGTGTGGGGGGCAGTCGATGAAAAACTGTTTTTT
CDR3 protein: CASSAVWGAVDEKLFF

D gene: TRBD1
J gene: TRBJ2-3
clone size: .
V gene: TRBV27
CDR3 DNA: TGTGCCAGCGGTACCTACAGGGGGCGAACAGATACGCAGTATTTT
CDR3 protein: CASGTYRGRTDTQYF

D gene: .
J gene: TRBJ1-2
clone size: .
V gene: TRBV2
CDR3 DNA: TGTGCCAGCAGTGAAGGGCCGGGCTTTATCTATGGCTACACCTTC
CDR3 protein: CASSEGPGFIYGYTF

D gene: .
J gene: TRBJ1-3
clone size: .
V gene: TRBV6-5
CDR3 DNA: TGTGCCAGCAGTACTGACTTTGGAAACACCATATATTTT
CDR3 protein: CASSTDFGNTIYF

D gene: TRBD1
J gene: TRBJ2-7
clone size: .
V gene: TRBV5-6
CDR3 DNA: TGTGCCAGCAGCTTGGAAAGGGACAGCCAAGCTGCCTACGAGCAGTACTTC
CDR3 protein: CASSLERDSQAAYEQYF

D gene: .
J gene: TRBJ2-7
clone size: .
V gene: TRBV6-5
CDR3 DNA: TGTGCCAGCAGCCGTAGCTCCTACGAGCAGTACTTC
CDR3 protein: CASSRSSYEQYF

D gene: TRBD2
J gene: TRBJ2-2
clone size: .
V gene: TRBV5-6
CDR3 DNA: TGTGCCAGCAGCCCGGGACTAAGGGACACCGGGGAGCTGTTTTTT
CDR3 protein: CASSPGLRDTGELFF

D gene: TRBD2
J gene: TRBJ2-7
clone size: .
V gene: TRBV5-1
CDR3 DNA: TGCGCCAGCAGCTTCAGGACTAGCGGGAGTTACGAGCAGTACTTC
CDR3 protein: CASSFRTSGSYEQYF

D gene: .
J gene: TRBJ1-3
clone size: .
V gene: TRBV6-5
CDR3 DNA: TGTGCCAGCAGTTCCAGAGGGTACTCTGGAAACACCATATATTTT
CDR3 protein: CASSSRGYSGNTIYF

D gene: .
J gene: TRBJ1-2
clone size: .
V gene: TRBV21-1
CDR3 DNA: TGTGCCAGCAGCAAAGAGGTTGACGAGAACGGCTACACCTTC
CDR3 protein: CASSKEVDENGYTF

D gene: TRBD1
J gene: TRBJ1-5
clone size: .
V gene: TRBV5-7
CDR3 DNA: TGTGCCAGCAGCTTGTCTCGAGGGGGAGGGACAGGGTTGCAGCCCCAGCATTTT
CDR3 protein: CASSLSRGGGTGLQPQHF

D gene: .
J gene: TRBJ1-2
clone size: .
V gene: TRBV5-5
CDR3 DNA: TGTGCCAGCAGCCCACCAGGGAAGATACCCTATGGCTACACCTTC
CDR3 protein: CASSPPGKIPYGYTF